This entry lists 25 T cell receptor beta chains sequenced from one sample in a study of shared clonotypes between healthy human individuals. Method: immunoSEQ multiplex PCR; TCRdb's copy keeps in-frame clones and lacks some. Of roughly 500,000 clones in the sample, 95% to 97% were seen once. The sequencing sample was made of naive CD4+ T cells sorted from blood. Regarding subset: CD45RA+ positively selected. The receptors stem from a woman between 25 and 40 years old in good health.

This clone has only one observation. This chain joins TRBV6-5 and TRBJ1-6; 7 bases map to TRBD1. Germline CDR1 MNHEY, CDR2 SVGAGI. Unmatched junction bases numbered 4, after V lost 0 bases and J lost 8 bases. The length of the CDR3 is 15 residues. CDR3 DNA: TGTGCCAGCAGTTACTCGCAGGGGGAGGATTCACCCCTCCACTTT. Translating gives CASSYSQGEDSPLHF.

The chain has TRBV28 and TRBJ1-5; D remains unclear. CDR3 length: 14 amino acids. Germline lookup yields CDR1 MDHEN and CDR2 SYDVKM. Trimming took off 5 bases at V and 4 bases at J, with 12 bases between the two ends. The chain's CDR3 is CASSPAPVNQPQHF. The CDR3 DNA sequence: TGTGCCAGCAGTCCAGCACCAGTTAATCAGCCCCAGCATTTT.

The chain is built from TRBV6-5 and TRBJ2-7, with 10 bases that match TRBD1. The CDR3 contains 16 residues. From germline, CDR1 is MNHEY and CDR2 SVGAGI. V was clipped by 0 bases and J by 3 bases; unmatched bases: 5. CDR3 nucleotides: TGTGCCAGCAGTTACTCTTGGGACAGGGGTTTCTACGAGCAGTACTTC. It specifies CASSYSWDRGFYEQYF.

In its sample, this clone was seen a few times. The chain combines TRBV6-1 with TRBJ1-2, with 8 bases lining up with TRBD1. Germline V CDR1 and CDR2: MNHNS, SASEGT. This CDR3 has 11 amino acids. Losses at the gene ends were 8 bases for V and 4 bases for J; bases not matched to a gene: 0. The CDR3 protein is CASGTGYGYTF. DNA of the CDR3: TGTGCCAGCGGGACAGGCTATGGCTACACCTTC.

The V call is TRBV7-7, the J call TRBJ2-5; tentatively, D is TRBD2 (5 bases). This CDR3 spans 15 amino acids. Germline V gene data show CDR1 as SSHAT and CDR2 as FNYEAQ (reference sequence). Trimming took off 5 bases at V and 4 bases at J, with 17 bases between the two ends. The CDR3 DNA reads TGTGCCAGCAGCCTTCTCCTAGCACCCACAGAGACCCAGTACTTC. It specifies CASSLLLAPTETQYF.

This clone is a singleton in its sample. V gene TRBV13 combines with J gene TRBJ2-3, with D perhaps given as TRBD1 or TRBD2 (5 bases each). The V end was cut by 3 bases, the J end by 3 bases, with 10 bases between. CDR3 size: 14 residues. Germline CDR1 PRHDT, CDR2 FYEKMQ (reference sequence). Here the CDR3 reads CASSFLGETDTQYF. The CDR3, as DNA: TGTGCCAGCAGCTTTTTAGGGGAGACAGATACGCAGTATTTT.

This clone showed up just once. V and J are TRBV27 and TRBJ1-2; D remains unclear. Germline V gives CDR1 MNHEY, CDR2 SMNVEV (reference sequence). Trimming stripped 4 bases from V and 8 bases from J, with 14 bases between. The CDR3 runs 13 residues. Here the CDR3 reads CASSSLRTLGYTF. The CDR3 DNA reads TGTGCCAGCAGTTCTCTTCGGACCTTGGGCTACACCTTC.

The V and J genes are TRBV7-9 and TRBJ1-1, with D unresolved. With 3 bases removed from V and 3 bases from J, the gap between germline ends came to 8 bases. The CDR3 contains 13 residues. CDR1 is SEHNR and CDR2 is FQNEAQ in the germline V gene (reference sequence). The CDR3 DNA reads TGTGCCAGCAGCTTTGTGGCGGACACTGAAGCTTTCTTT. Its protein is CASSFVADTEAFF.

V usage is TRBV28 and J usage is TRBJ2-5; possibly TRBD2 for D (6 bases). The CDR3 runs 15 residues. Trimming left V 1 base short and J 4 bases short, with 13 bases between. Germline CDR1 reads MDHEN; CDR2 reads SYDVKM. CDR3 in DNA: TGTGCCAGCAGTTTATCGCAAGGGAGGTTAGAGACCCAGTACTTC. Encoded protein: CASSLSQGRLETQYF.

This clone was detected only once. The J gene is TRBJ2-5, the V gene TRBV27, with 10 nucleotides matching TRBD1. V lost 6 bases, J lost 2 bases, and 3 bases stayed unmatched. Looked up from germline, CDR1 is MNHEY and CDR2 is SMNVEV (reference sequence). This CDR3 is built from 14 residues. The CDR3 bases are TGTGCCAGCAGCCGGGGACAGGGGCAAGAGACCCAGTACTTC. It is translated as CASSRGQGQETQYF.

V and J are TRBV5-1 and TRBJ1-1; D unresolved. V shed 4 bases and J shed 1 base, with 14 bases lying between them. Germline V gene data show CDR1 as SGHRS and CDR2 as YFSETQ. There are 15 residues in the CDR3. This CDR3 is CASSTAVGENTEAFF. In DNA, the CDR3 is TGCGCCAGCAGCACGGCCGTGGGAGAGAACACTGAAGCTTTCTTT.

V usage is TRBV11-2 and J usage is TRBJ1-1, with D unclear. CDR1 and CDR2 from the germline V gene are SGHAT and FQNNGV. V lost 2 bases, J lost 0 bases, and 10 bases lay in between. This CDR3 comprises 15 residues. CDR3 DNA: TGTGCCAGCAGCTTATTAGGAGCCCTGAACACTGAAGCTTTCTTT. It specifies CASSLLGALNTEAFF.

This sequence joins TRBV30 and TRBJ1-3; D might be TRBD1 (5 bases). The germline V gene encodes CDR1 GTSNPN and CDR2 SVGIG (reference sequence). The CDR3 is 14 amino acids. V lost 3 bases to trimming and J lost 7 bases, with 16 bases between them. DNA for the CDR3: TGTGCCTGGAGGCCGACAGTTAAGGGTAACACCATATATTTT. Protein: CAWRPTVKGNTIYF.

The gene calls are TRBV2 and TRBJ2-5, with D possibly being TRBD2 (6 bases). Trimming shortened V by 7 bases and J by 7 bases, and 10 bases separated the two germline ends. CDR3 length: 11 residues. The germline gives CDR1 SNHLY, CDR2 FYNNEI. The CDR3 DNA is TGTGCCAGCATGGGGCGGGGGACCCAGTACTTC. Amino acids: CASMGRGTQYF.

V usage is TRBV30 and J usage is TRBJ2-5, with 9 nucleotides matching TRBD2. CDR3 length equals 13 residues. V shed 8 bases and J 4 bases; nucleotides not matched to a gene: 8. The germline V gene encodes CDR1 GTSNPN and CDR2 SVGIG (reference sequence). CDR3 amino acids: CAVSGSDGETQYF. CDR3 bases: TGTGCCGTTAGCGGGAGTGACGGAGAGACCCAGTACTTC.

The rearrangement joins TRBV29-1 to TRBJ1-1; D gene uncertain. This CDR3 is built from 13 residues. The germline CDR1 and CDR2 sequences are SQVTM and ANQGSEA. V dropped 5 bases and J dropped 3 bases, with 13 bases sitting between them. CDR3 nucleotide sequence: TGCAGCGTTCTCCGCCATGGAGACACTGAAGCTTTCTTT. Translated, it gives CSVLRHGDTEAFF.

This chain uses TRBV4-2 with TRBJ2-6; 8 bases are shared with TRBD2. This CDR3 contains 17 residues. With V trimmed by 9 bases and J by 2 bases, 12 bases remained unmatched. Germline lookup yields CDR1 LGHNA and CDR2 YNFKEQ. This chain's CDR3 is CASHGGGEVPGANVLTF. For the CDR3, the DNA is TGTGCCAGTCACGGGGGGGGTGAGGTTCCTGGGGCCAACGTCCTGACTTTC.

This clone has only one observation. The V and J genes are TRBV5-1 and TRBJ2-7, with unresolved D. Per germline, CDR1 SGHRS and CDR2 YFSETQ. Between the trimmed V and J ends, which lost 4 bases and 4 bases, there was a span of 24 bases. The CDR3 totals 17 residues. The DNA of the CDR3 is TGCGCCAGCAGCCCTTCGTCGGGCACTTCATATCCTTACGAGCAGTACTTC. Translating gives CASSPSSGTSYPYEQYF.

V usage is TRBV29-1 and J usage is TRBJ2-7; 8 bases are a match to TRBD2. CDR3 length: 15 residues. Trimming removed 5 bases from V and 3 bases from J; junction bases left unmatched: 12. Germline V CDR1 and CDR2: SQVTM, ANQGSEA. The CDR3, as DNA: TGCAGCGTTTCCCTGGGAAGCGGGAGCGTCTACGAGCAGTACTTC. This translates into CSVSLGSGSVYEQYF.

The V call is TRBV20-1, the J call TRBJ2-7, with a possible D match to TRBD2 (5 bases). CDR3 length: 11 residues. Germline-derived CDR1 and CDR2 are DFQATT and SNEGSKA (reference sequence). The chain's CDR3 is CSAPRGEVLIV. The CDR3 coding sequence is TGCAGTGCCCCACGGGGAGAGGTACTTATCGTC.

J is TRBJ2-3 and V is TRBV2; 8 bases are shared with TRBD2. Trimming took 6 bases from V and 1 from J; bases not matched to a gene: 15. Germline lookup yields CDR1 SNHLY and CDR2 FYNNEI. The CDR3 has 18 amino acids. The CDR3 spells CASRMTSVSHARTDTQYF. CDR3 coding DNA: TGTGCCAGCAGGATGACTAGCGTCTCACACGCTCGCACAGATACGCAGTATTTT.

This chain uses TRBV5-6 with TRBJ2-5, with TRBD2 matching over 9 bases. Near its end, the DNA agrees better with TRBJ2-7, so the J call may be wrong. The germline V gene has CDR1 SGHDT and CDR2 YYEEEE. This CDR3 comprises 15 residues. CDR3 amino acids: CASSLVRGRGYEQYF. CDR3 coding DNA: TGTGCCAGCAGCTTGGTACGCGGGAGGGGCTACGAGCAGTACTTC.

The V gene is TRBV6-5, the J gene TRBJ2-7; 11 nucleotides line up with TRBD1. Germline V gene data show CDR1 as MNHEY and CDR2 as SVGAGI. The CDR3 has 15 residues. The junction had 9 bases not matched to a gene; V was cut back by 6 bases and J by 5 bases. CDR3 in amino acids: CASRDPGQGVHEQYF. CDR3 bases: TGTGCCAGCAGAGACCCGGGACAGGGGGTTCACGAGCAGTACTTC.

The V gene is TRBV19, the J gene TRBJ2-1, with 7 bases identical to TRBD2. Germline V gene data show CDR1 as LNHDA and CDR2 as SQIVND (reference sequence). V lost 4 bases and J lost 6; bases outside the gene matches: 6. The CDR3 totals 14 residues. CDR3 nucleotide sequence: TGTGCCAGTAGTAAGGTCTGGACTAGCAATGAGCAGTTCTTC. Protein: CASSKVWTSNEQFF.

The V call is TRBV19, the J call TRBJ1-5; D remains unclear. This CDR3 is 13 amino acids long. Trimming cost V 0 bases and J 6 bases, with 6 bases left between them. Germline CDR1 is LNHDA and CDR2 is SQIVND (reference sequence). CDR3 amino acids: CASSIDEGQPQHF. The CDR3 nucleotides read TGTGCCAGTAGTATAGACGAGGGTCAGCCCCAGCATTTT.